Following are 13 T cell receptor beta chains from one sample sequenced in a study of cytomegalovirus exposure and HLA in healthy donors. In the PCR, 60 Vbeta and 13 Jbeta primers were used. Measured with immunoSEQ multiplex PCR; TCRdb has only the in-frame clones, and not every one. Of about 120,000 clones listed, 60% to 70% are singletons. Sample: PBMCs. Receptors were obtained from a woman in her thirties or forties in good health and CMV-seropositive.

The chain has TRBV29-1 and TRBJ2-3; D possibly corresponds to TRBD2 (6 bases). Germline CDR1 and CDR2: SQVTM and ANQGSEA. The CDR3 totals 14 residues. Trimming took 3 bases from V and 1 from J, leaving 11 bases between them. The CDR3 nucleotides read TGCAGCGTTGATGGGGGGAGTGGCACAGATACGCAGTATTTT. Its translation: CSVDGGSGTDTQYF.

CDR3 in DNA: TGTGCCAGCAGTCCCCCAAGCGGGAGGTCGGCCGGGGAGCTGTTTTTT. It is translated as CASSPPSGRSAGELFF. This rearrangement joins TRBV28 to TRBJ2-2; 9 positions agree with TRBD2. Germline trimming cut 5 bases from V and 6 bases from J; bases unmatched to any gene: 10. Germline V lookup: CDR1 MDHEN, CDR2 SYDVKM. CDR3 size: 16 residues. The whole variable domain, remainder taken from reference TRBV28 and TRBJ2-2, is DVKVTQSSRYLVKRTGEKVFLECVQDMDHENMFWYRQDPGLGLRLIYFSYDVKMKEKGDIPEGYSVSREKKERFSLILESASTNQTSMYLCASSPPSGRSAGELFFGEGSRLTVL.

This clone was detected only a few times. This chain uses TRBV7-2 with TRBJ2-7; TRBD2 agrees at 8 bases. CDR3 length: 16 residues. V trimming: 5 bases; J trimming: 6 bases; junction bases outside the gene matches: 15. Germline values: CDR1 SGHTA, CDR2 FQGNSA. The DNA of the CDR3 is TGTGCCAGCAGCCAAAATCTCGAAGCGGGAGCGGGCGAGCAGTACTTC. Amino acids: CASSQNLEAGAGEQYF.

In its sample, this clone was seen a few times. The gene calls are TRBV30 and TRBJ1-2; unclear D gene. V was pared by 2 bases and J by 0 bases, with 7 bases between. Per the germline V gene, CDR1 is GTSNPN and CDR2 is SVGIG (reference sequence). This CDR3 is 13 amino acids long. This chain's CDR3 is CAWSYGSNYGYTF. CDR3 in DNA: TGTGCCTGGAGTTACGGTTCTAACTATGGCTACACCTTC.

This clone was detected a few times. The chain is built from TRBV7-2 and TRBJ2-3; no definite D call. CDR1 is SGHTA and CDR2 is FQGNSA in the germline V gene. CDR3 length: 11 amino acids. V lost 10 bases and J lost 5, with 10 bases in between. CDR3 in amino acids: CATTLKDTQYF. CDR3 DNA: TGTGCCACGACTCTTAAAGATACGCAGTATTTT.

The chain carries TRBV7-9 and TRBJ2-7, with TRBD2 matching over 7 bases. Germline lookup yields CDR1 SEHNR and CDR2 FQNEAQ (reference sequence). This CDR3 comprises 15 residues. V gave up 6 bases and J gave up 0 bases; unmatched junction bases: 8. The CDR3 DNA reads TGTGCCAGCAGTTCCGGGACTATTCGCTCCTACGAGCAGTACTTC. This encodes CASSSGTIRSYEQYF. Supplemented by reference TRBV7-9 and TRBJ2-7, the full variable domain reads DTGVSQNPRHKITKRGQNVTFRCDPISEHNRLYWYRQTLGQGPEFLTYFQNEAQLEKSRLLSDRFSAERPKGSFSTLEIQRTEQGDSAMYLCASSSGTIRSYEQYFGPGTRLTVT.

Concerning this clone: A far larger clone is just one base off, so this is likely a read error. The chain couples TRBV6-1 to TRBJ2-3, with 7 bases aligning to TRBD2. The CDR3 spans 14 residues. The junction had 10 bases not matched to a gene; V was cut back by 6 bases and J by 7 bases. In germline, CDR1 is MNHNS, CDR2 SASEGT. CDR3 DNA sequence: TGTGCCAGCAGCCATAAGGGGAGGGTGCATACGCAGTATTTT. Encoded protein: CASSHKGRVHTQYF.

The V and J genes are TRBV5-1 and TRBJ1-3; no firm D call. Trimming cost V 5 bases and J 4 bases, with 16 bases left between them. The CDR3 runs to 15 residues. CDR1 is SGHRS, CDR2 YFSETQ, per germline. The CDR3 coding sequence is TGCGCCAGCAGAACGGAGGGAGTCTTAGGAAACACCATATATTTT. This sequence encodes CASRTEGVLGNTIYF.

The gene calls are TRBV18 and TRBJ2-2, with TRBD2 as a possible D gene (5 bases). This CDR3 contains 16 residues. V lost 5 bases and J lost 0, with 13 bases in between. In germline, CDR1 is KGHSH, CDR2 LQKENI. CDR3 sequence reads: CASSTGSPANTGELFF. The DNA for the CDR3 is TGTGCCAGCTCAACGGGATCGCCCGCGAACACCGGGGAGCTGTTTTTT.

The V and J genes are TRBV5-1 and TRBJ2-3, with 7 bases lining up with TRBD2. Germline V gene data show CDR1 as SGHRS and CDR2 as YFSETQ. Trimming removed 7 bases from V and 3 bases from J; junction bases left unmatched: 14. The CDR3 consists of 16 residues. CDR3 in DNA: TGCGCCAGCGCCTTGCAGGTCCGCGGGAGAACAGATACGCAGTATTTT. This encodes CASALQVRGRTDTQYF.

As regards this clone: Other DNA sequences in the same sample also yield this CDR3. DNA of the CDR3: TGTGCCAGCAGTGGACAGTATAGCAATCAGCCCCAGCATTTT. The encoded protein is CASSGQYSNQPQHF. The chain couples TRBV2 to TRBJ1-5; D is possibly TRBD1 (5 bases). The germline gives CDR1 SNHLY, CDR2 FYNNEI. V was clipped by 4 bases and J by 0 bases, with 7 bases between them. CDR3 length: 14 amino acids.

The rearrangement joins TRBV28 to TRBJ2-2; possibly TRBD2 for D (6 bases). Deletions cut 7 bases from V and 2 bases from J, with 11 bases between. CDR1 is MDHEN and CDR2 is SYDVKM in the germline V gene. The CDR3 runs 14 residues. As DNA, the CDR3 is TGTGCCAGCAAGGGCGGGGCCAACACCGGGGAGCTGTTTTTT. Its protein is CASKGGANTGELFF.

V is TRBV18 and J is TRBJ1-5; D is unclear. This CDR3 contains 15 residues. CDR1 and CDR2 (germline): KGHSH, LQKENI. V shed 2 bases and J shed 5 bases, with 13 bases lying between them. In DNA, the CDR3 is TGTGCCAGCTCACCAGTCCGGGGTATGGATCAGCCCCAGCATTTT. It is translated as CASSPVRGMDQPQHF.